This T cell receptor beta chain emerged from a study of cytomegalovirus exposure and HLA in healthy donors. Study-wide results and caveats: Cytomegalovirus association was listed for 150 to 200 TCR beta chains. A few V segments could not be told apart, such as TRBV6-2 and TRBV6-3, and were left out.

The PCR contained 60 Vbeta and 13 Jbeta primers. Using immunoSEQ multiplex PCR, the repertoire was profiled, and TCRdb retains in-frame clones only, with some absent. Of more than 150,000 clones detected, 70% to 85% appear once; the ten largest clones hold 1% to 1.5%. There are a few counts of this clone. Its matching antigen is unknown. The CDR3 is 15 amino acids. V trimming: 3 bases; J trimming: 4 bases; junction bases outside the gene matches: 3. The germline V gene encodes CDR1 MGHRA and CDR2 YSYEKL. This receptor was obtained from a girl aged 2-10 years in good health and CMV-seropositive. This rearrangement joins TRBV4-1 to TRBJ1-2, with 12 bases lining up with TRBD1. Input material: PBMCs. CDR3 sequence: CASSHGTGGGYGYTF. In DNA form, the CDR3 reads TGCGCCAGCAGCCACGGGACAGGGGGCGGCTATGGCTACACCTTC.